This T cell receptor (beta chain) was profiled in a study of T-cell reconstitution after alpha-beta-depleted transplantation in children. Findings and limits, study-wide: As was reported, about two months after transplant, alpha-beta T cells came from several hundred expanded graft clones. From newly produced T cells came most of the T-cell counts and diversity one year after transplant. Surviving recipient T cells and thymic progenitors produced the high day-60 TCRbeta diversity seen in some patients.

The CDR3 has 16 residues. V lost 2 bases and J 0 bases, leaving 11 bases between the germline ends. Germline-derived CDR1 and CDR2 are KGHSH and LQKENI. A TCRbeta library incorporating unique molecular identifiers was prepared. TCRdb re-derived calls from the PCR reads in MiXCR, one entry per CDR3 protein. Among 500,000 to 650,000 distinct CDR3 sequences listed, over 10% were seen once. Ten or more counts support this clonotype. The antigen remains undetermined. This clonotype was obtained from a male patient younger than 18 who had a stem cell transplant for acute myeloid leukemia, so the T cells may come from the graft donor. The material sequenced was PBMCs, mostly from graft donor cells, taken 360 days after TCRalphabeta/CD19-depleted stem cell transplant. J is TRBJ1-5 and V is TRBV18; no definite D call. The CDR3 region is CASSPTASLSNQPQHF. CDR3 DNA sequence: TGTGCCAGCTCACCAACGGCCAGTCTTAGCAATCAGCCCCAGCATTTT. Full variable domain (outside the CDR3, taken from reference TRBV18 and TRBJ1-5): NAGVMQNPRHLVRRRGQEARLRCSPMKGHSHVYWYRQLPEEGLKFMVYLQKENIIDESGMPKERFSAEFPKEGPSILRIQQVVRGDSAAYFCASSPTASLSNQPQHFGDGTRLSIL.